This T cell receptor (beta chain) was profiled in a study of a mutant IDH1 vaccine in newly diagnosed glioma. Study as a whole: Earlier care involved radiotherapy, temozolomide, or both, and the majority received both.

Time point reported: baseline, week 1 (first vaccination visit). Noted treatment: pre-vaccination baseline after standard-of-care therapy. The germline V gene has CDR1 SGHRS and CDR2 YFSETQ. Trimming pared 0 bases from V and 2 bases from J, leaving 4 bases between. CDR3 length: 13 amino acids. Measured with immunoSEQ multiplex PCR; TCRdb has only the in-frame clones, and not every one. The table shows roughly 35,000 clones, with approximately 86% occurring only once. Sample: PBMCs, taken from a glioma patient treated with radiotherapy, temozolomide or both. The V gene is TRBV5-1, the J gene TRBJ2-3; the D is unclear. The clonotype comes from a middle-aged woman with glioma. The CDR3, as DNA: TGCGCCAGCAGCTTGGGCTACACAGATACGCAGTATTTT. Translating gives CASSLGYTDTQYF.